The clone carrying this T cell receptor beta chain has more than one count but fewer than ten. This record comes from a study of T-cell reconstitution after alpha-beta-depleted transplantation in children. Unique molecular identifiers tagged the TCRbeta library. TCRdb recomputed calls from the PCR reads with MiXCR, one row per CDR3 protein. Here the sample spans approximately 17,000 distinct CDR3 sequences, 7.7% being singletons. The ends lost 8 bases at V and 2 bases at J; junction bases unmatched: 4. CDR3 length equals 13 residues. Germline V gives CDR1 MNHNS, CDR2 SASEGT. The chain has TRBV6-1 and TRBJ2-7; TRBD1 matches at 9 bases. The sample in question was PBMCs, mostly from graft donor cells, obtained 60 days after TCRalphabeta/CD19-depleted stem cell transplant. This clonotype was sampled from a boy younger than two who had a stem cell transplant for Wiskott-Aldrich syndrome, so the T cells may come from the graft donor. CDR3 amino acids: CASARDRAYEQYF. CDR3 nucleotide sequence: TGTGCCAGCGCCCGGGACAGGGCCTACGAGCAGTACTTC.